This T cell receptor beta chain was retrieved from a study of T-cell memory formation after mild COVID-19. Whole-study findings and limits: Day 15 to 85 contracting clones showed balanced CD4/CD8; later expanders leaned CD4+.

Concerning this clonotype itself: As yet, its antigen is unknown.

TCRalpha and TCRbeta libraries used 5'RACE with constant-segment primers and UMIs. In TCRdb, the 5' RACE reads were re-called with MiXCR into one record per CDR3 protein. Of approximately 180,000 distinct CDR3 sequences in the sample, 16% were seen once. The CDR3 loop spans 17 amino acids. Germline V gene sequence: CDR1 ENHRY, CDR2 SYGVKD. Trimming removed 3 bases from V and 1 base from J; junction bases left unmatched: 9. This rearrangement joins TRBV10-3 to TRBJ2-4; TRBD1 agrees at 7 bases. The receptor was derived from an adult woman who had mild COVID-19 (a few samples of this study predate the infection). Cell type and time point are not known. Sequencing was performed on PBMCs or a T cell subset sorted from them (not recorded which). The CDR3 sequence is CAISDGNRGLAKNIQYF. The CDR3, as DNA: TGTGCCATCAGTGATGGTAACAGGGGCCTCGCCAAAAACATTCAGTACTTC.